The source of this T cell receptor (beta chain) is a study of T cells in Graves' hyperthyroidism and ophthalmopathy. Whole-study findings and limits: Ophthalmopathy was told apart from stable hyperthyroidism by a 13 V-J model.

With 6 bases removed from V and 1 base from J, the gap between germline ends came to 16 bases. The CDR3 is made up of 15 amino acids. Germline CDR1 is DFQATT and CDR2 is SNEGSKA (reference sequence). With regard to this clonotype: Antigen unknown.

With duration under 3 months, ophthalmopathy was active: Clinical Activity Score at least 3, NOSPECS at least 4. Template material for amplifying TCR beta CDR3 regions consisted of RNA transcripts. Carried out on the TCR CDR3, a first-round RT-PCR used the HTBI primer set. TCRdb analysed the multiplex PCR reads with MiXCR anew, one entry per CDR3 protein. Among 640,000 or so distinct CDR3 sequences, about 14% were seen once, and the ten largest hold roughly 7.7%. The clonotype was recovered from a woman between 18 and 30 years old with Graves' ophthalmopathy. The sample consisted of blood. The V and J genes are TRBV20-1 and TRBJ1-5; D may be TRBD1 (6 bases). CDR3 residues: CSASNRDGSNQPQHF. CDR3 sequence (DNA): TGCAGTGCGTCGAACAGGGATGGGAGCAATCAGCCCCAGCATTTT.